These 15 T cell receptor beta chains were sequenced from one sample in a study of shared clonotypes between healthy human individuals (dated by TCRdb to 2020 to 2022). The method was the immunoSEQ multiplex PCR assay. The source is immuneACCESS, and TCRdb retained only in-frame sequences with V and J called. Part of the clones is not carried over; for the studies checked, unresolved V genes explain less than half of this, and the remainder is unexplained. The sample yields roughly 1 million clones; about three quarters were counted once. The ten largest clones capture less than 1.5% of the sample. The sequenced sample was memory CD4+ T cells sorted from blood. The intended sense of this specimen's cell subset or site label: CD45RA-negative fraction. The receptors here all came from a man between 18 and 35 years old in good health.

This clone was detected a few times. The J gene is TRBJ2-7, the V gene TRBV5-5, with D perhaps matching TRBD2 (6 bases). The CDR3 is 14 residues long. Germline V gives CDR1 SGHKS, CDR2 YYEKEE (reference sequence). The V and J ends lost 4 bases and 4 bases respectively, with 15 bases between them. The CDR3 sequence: CASSATNAGYEQYF. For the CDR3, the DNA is TGTGCCAGCAGCGCGACTAATGCGGGGTACGAGCAGTACTTC.

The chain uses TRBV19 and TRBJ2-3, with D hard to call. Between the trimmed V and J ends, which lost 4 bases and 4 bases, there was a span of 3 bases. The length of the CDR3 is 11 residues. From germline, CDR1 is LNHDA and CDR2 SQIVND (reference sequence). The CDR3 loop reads CASSRADTQYF. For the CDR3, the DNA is TGTGCCAGTAGTAGGGCAGATACGCAGTATTTT. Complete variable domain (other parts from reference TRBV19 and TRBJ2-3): DGGITQSPKYLFRKEGQNVTLSCEQNLNHDAMYWYRQDPGQGLRLIYYSQIVNDFQKGDIAEGYSVSREKKESFPLTVTSAQKNPTAFYLCASSRADTQYFGPGTRLTVL.

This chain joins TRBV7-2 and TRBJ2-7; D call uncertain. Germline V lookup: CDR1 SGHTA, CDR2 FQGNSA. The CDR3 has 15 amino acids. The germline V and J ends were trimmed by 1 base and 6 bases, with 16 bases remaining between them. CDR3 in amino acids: CASSLVYPGRGEQYF. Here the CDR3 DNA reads TGTGCCAGCAGCTTAGTATATCCTGGTCGCGGCGAGCAGTACTTC. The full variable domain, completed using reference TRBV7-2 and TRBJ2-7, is GAGVSQSPSNKVTEKGKDVELRCDPISGHTALYWYRQSLGQGLEFLIYFQGNSAPDKSGLPSDRFSAERTGGSVSTLTIQRTQQEDSAVYLCASSLVYPGRGEQYFGPGTRLTVT.

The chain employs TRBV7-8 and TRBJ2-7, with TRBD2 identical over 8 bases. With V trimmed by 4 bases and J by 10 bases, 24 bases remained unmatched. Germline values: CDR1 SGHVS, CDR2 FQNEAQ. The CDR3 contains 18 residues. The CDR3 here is CASSSQTRGASGYNYQYF. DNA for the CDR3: TGTGCCAGCAGCTCCCAAACCCGGGGGGCTAGCGGGTACAACTATCAGTACTTC.

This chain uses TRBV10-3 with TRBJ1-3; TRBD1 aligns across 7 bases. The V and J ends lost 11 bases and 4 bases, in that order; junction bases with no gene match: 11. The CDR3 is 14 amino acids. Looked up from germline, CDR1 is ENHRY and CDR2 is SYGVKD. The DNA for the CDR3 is TGTGCCGCCTCCTCGACAGGGAACGGAAACACCATATATTTT. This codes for CAASSTGNGNTIYF.

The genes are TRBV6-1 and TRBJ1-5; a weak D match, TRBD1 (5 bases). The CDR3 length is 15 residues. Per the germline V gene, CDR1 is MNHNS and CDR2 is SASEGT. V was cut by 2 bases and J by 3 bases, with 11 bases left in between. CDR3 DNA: TGTGCCAGCAGTGAAAACCGGGACTACAATCAGCCCCAGCATTTT. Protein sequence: CASSENRDYNQPQHF.

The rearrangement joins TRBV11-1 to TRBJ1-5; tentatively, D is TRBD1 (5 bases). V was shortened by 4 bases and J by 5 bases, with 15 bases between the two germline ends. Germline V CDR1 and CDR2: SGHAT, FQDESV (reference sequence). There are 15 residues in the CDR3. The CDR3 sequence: CASSWRQIRDQPQHF. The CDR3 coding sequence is TGTGCCAGCAGCTGGAGACAGATTAGAGATCAGCCCCAGCATTTT.

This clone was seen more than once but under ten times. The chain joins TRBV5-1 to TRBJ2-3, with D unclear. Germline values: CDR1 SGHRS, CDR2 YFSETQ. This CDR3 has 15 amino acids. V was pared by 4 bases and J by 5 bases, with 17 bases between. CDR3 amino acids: CASSQADSTVDTQYF. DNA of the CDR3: TGCGCCAGCAGCCAAGCAGACTCTACGGTAGATACGCAGTATTTT.

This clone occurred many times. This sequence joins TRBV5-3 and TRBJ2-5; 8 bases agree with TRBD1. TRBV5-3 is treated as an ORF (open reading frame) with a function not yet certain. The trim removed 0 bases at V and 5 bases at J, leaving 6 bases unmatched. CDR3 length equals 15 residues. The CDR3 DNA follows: TGTGCCAGAAGCTTGGACCAGGGGGCTGGGGAGACCCAGTACTTC. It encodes CARSLDQGAGETQYF.

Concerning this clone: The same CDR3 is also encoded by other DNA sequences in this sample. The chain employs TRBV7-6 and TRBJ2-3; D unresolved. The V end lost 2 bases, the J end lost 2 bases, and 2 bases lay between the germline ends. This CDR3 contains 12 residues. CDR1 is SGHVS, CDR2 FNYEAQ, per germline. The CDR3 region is CASSLSTDTQYF. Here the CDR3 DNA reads TGTGCCAGCAGCTTATCCACAGATACGCAGTATTTT.

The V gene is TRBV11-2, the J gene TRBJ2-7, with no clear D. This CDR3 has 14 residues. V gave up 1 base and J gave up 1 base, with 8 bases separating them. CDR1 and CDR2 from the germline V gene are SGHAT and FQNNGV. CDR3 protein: CASSLARQSYEQYF. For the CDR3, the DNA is TGTGCCAGCAGCTTAGCCAGGCAGTCCTACGAGCAGTACTTC.

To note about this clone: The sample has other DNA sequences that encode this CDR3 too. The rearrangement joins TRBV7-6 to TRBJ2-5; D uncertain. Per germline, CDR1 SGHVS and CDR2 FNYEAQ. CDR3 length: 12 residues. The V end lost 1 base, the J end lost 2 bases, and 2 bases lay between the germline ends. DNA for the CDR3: TGTGCCAGCAGCTTAGGTCAAGAGACCCAGTACTTC. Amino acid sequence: CASSLGQETQYF.

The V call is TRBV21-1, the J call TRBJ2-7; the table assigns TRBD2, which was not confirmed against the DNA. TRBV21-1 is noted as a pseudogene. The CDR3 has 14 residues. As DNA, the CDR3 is TGTGCCAGCAGCTCACTGGACTTGGGCTACGAGCAGTACTTC. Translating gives CASSSLDLGYEQYF.

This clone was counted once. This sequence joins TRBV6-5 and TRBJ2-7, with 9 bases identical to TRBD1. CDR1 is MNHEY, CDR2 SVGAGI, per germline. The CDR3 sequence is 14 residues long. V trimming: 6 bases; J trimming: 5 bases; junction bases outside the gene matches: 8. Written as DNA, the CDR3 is TGTGCCAGCAGCCGCGGACAGGGGAGTGACGAGCAGTACTTC. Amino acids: CASSRGQGSDEQYF.

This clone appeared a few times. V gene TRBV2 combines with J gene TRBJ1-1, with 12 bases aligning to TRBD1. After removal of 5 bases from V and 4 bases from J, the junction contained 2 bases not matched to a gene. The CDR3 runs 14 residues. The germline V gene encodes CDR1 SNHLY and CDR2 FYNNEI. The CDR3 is CASSWGQGATEAFF. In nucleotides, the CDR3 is TGTGCCAGCAGTTGGGGACAGGGGGCCACTGAAGCTTTCTTT.